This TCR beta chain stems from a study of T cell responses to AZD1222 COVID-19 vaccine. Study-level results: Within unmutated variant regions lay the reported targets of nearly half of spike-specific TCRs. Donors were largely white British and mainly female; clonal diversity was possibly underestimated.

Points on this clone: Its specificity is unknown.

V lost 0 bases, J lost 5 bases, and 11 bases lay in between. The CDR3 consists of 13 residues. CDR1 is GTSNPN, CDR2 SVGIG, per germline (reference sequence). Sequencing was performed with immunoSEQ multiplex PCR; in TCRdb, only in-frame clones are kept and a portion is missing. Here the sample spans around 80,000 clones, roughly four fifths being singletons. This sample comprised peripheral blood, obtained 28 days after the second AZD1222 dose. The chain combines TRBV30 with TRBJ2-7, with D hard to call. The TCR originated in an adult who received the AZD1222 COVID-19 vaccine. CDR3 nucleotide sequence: TGTGCCTGGAGTGTCAGAGGAGCCCACGAGCAGTACTTC. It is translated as CAWSVRGAHEQYF.